This T cell receptor beta chain comes out of a study of PD-L1 blockade in urothelial cancer. Looking at the study overall: Every 3 weeks, patients received intravenous atezolizumab 1,200 mg, beginning 2014.

In germline, CDR1 is SGDLS, CDR2 YYNGEE. CDR3 size: 13 residues. The junction had 5 bases not matched to a gene; V was cut back by 4 bases and J by 7 bases. Points on this clone: Its target is not known.

Findings of the study overall: Enhanced expansion of tumor-associated blood clones at 3 weeks characterized durable-benefit patients.

Every PCR got spiked synthetic TCR analog templates. Some clones are missing from TCRdb's copy, which holds only in-frame ones; the method was immunoSEQ multiplex PCR. The sample yields under 100,000 clones, 82% seen once. The specimen comprised PBMCs, sampled around atezolizumab (anti-PD-L1) treatment. The chain combines TRBV9 with TRBJ1-5; 7 bases are shared with TRBD1. The clonotype originates from a man in his 70s with urothelial cancer. This chain's CDR3 is CASSLGQAQPQHF. The CDR3 coding sequence is TGTGCCAGCAGCCTTGGACAGGCCCAGCCCCAGCATTTT.